The 30 T cell receptor beta chains given below trace back to one sample, sequenced in a study of shared clonotypes between healthy human individuals. The assay was immunoSEQ multiplex PCR, and TCRdb's table has in-frame clones only and misses some. The sample contains about 1.1 million clones, around 78% of which appear only once. The sequenced sample consisted of memory CD4+ T cells from PBMCs. Subset here: CD45RA-negative fraction. Source of these receptors: a young man in good health. Some clones in this sample may be carry-over from other donors' samples.

The chain couples TRBV9 to TRBJ2-7; 11 bases map to TRBD2. J lost 7 bases, V lost 4 bases, and 19 bases had no gene match. The CDR3 extends over 18 amino acids. Germline lookup yields CDR1 SGDLS and CDR2 YYNGEE. The chain's CDR3 is CASSPRIAGGSGAREQYF. In DNA, the CDR3 is TGTGCCAGCAGCCCCCGGATAGCGGGAGGGTCAGGGGCTCGGGAGCAGTACTTC.

The gene calls are TRBV2 and TRBJ2-2, with 11 bases lining up with TRBD2. Germline trimming cut 6 bases from V and 6 bases from J; bases unmatched to any gene: 6. This CDR3 has 15 amino acids. Germline lookup yields CDR1 SNHLY and CDR2 FYNNEI. CDR3 in amino acids: CASSNIAGGAGELFF. DNA of the CDR3: TGTGCCAGCAGCAATATAGCGGGAGGGGCCGGGGAGCTGTTTTTT. Supplemented by reference TRBV2 and TRBJ2-2, the full variable domain reads EPEVTQTPSHQVTQMGQEVILRCVPISNHLYFYWYRQILGQKVEFLVSFYNNEISEKSEIFDDQFSVERPDGSNFTLKIRSTKLEDSAMYFCASSNIAGGAGELFFGEGSRLTVL.

J is TRBJ2-5 and V is TRBV5-4; 11 bases align to TRBD1. CDR1 and CDR2 from the germline V gene are SGHNT and YYREEE (reference sequence). With 7 bases clipped from V and 4 bases from J, the junction kept 9 bases outside the gene matches. This CDR3 contains 15 residues. CDR3 in DNA: TGTGCCAGCGGAAGGACAGGGGGCGAAGGAGAGACCCAGTACTTC. It translates to CASGRTGGEGETQYF.

The chain uses TRBV11-3 and TRBJ2-1; D is uncertain. This CDR3 is built from 16 residues. Trimming took off 5 bases at V and 8 bases at J, with 22 bases between the two ends. CDR1 and CDR2 (germline): SGHNT, YENEEA. CDR3 loop: CASSPSYTTAAHEQFF. In DNA, the CDR3 is TGTGCCAGCAGCCCATCTTATACCACCGCCGCCCATGAGCAGTTCTTC.

The V gene is TRBV11-2, the J gene TRBJ2-7, with D perhaps being TRBD1 or TRBD2 (5 bases each). This CDR3 is 17 amino acids long. From germline, CDR1 is SGHAT and CDR2 FQNNGV. Trimming took off 1 base at V and 5 bases at J, with 21 bases between the two ends. CDR3 region: CASSLVMSSGSGHEQYF. CDR3 coding DNA: TGTGCCAGCAGCTTAGTAATGTCGTCAGGGAGCGGACACGAGCAGTACTTC.

This clone was seen a few times. The chain has TRBV5-6 and TRBJ1-2; D perhaps matches TRBD1 (5 bases). The germline gives CDR1 SGHDT, CDR2 YYEEEE. Trimming removed 4 bases at V and 4 bases at J, with 14 bases between. CDR3 length: 14 amino acids. DNA for the CDR3: TGTGCCAGCAGCCCCCGTGGGGGAAGCTATGGCTACACCTTC. Translation gives CASSPRGGSYGYTF. The entire variable domain, with the rest obtained from reference TRBV5-6 and TRBJ1-2, is as follows: DAGVTQSPTHLIKTRGQQVTLRCSPKSGHDTVSWYQQALGQGPQFIFQYYEEEERQRGNFPDRFSGHQFPNYSSELNVNALLLGDSALYLCASSPRGGSYGYTFGSGTRLTVV.

This chain joins TRBV6-6 and TRBJ1-5; no reliable D call. The CDR3 is 16 amino acids. Trimming stripped 6 bases from V and 0 bases from J, with 15 bases between. The germline CDR1 and CDR2 sequences are MNHNY and SVGAGI (reference sequence). The CDR3 loop is CASSPRSGNSNQPQHF. CDR3 coding DNA: TGTGCCAGCAGCCCCCGGTCAGGCAATAGCAATCAGCCCCAGCATTTT.

The chain links TRBV7-3 to TRBJ2-7; 12 nucleotides agree with TRBD2. This CDR3 region has 16 residues. V shed 10 bases, J shed 2 bases, and the junction held 12 bases outside the gene matches. Germline V gene data show CDR1 as SGHTA and CDR2 as FQGTGA. The CDR3 loop is CATSIRLAGEPYEQYF. The CDR3, as DNA: TGTGCCACCTCAATAAGACTAGCGGGGGAACCCTACGAGCAGTACTTC.

This clone has a single count. The V call is TRBV5-1, the J call TRBJ2-6; 10 bases map to TRBD2. This CDR3 region has 19 residues. Germline trimming cut 6 bases from V and 2 bases from J; bases unmatched to any gene: 14. Germline V gene sequence: CDR1 SGHRS, CDR2 YFSETQ. CDR3 coding DNA: TGCGCCAGCATCGCCGAGTCGGGACTAGCGAGTGCTGGGGCCAACGTCCTGACTTTC. Amino acids: CASIAESGLASAGANVLTF. The entire variable domain, with the rest obtained from reference TRBV5-1 and TRBJ2-6, is as follows: KAGVTQTPRYLIKTRGQQVTLSCSPISGHRSVSWYQQTPGQGLQFLFEYFSETQRNKGNFPGRFSGRQFSNSRSEMNVSTLELGDSALYLCASIAESGLASAGANVLTFGAGSRLTVL.

The chain employs TRBV4-2 and TRBJ2-7; 8 bases map to TRBD1. Looked up from germline, CDR1 is LGHNA and CDR2 is YNFKEQ. There are 16 residues in the CDR3. V lost 8 bases to trimming and J lost 2 bases; unmatched junction nucleotides: 14. CDR3: CASGSRTGGSPYEQYF. The CDR3 nucleotides are TGTGCCAGCGGCTCTCGAACAGGGGGTTCTCCCTACGAGCAGTACTTC.

The J gene is TRBJ1-3, the V gene TRBV6-5; D gene uncertain. V shed 6 bases and J shed 4 bases, with 16 bases lying between them. CDR1 is MNHEY and CDR2 is SVGAGI in the germline V gene. CDR3 length equals 15 residues. The CDR3: CASRPVGTGGNTIYF. The CDR3 DNA reads as TGTGCCAGCAGGCCTGTGGGCACGGGGGGAAACACCATATATTTT.

CDR3 sequence reads: CASSSNQGDTQYF. The CDR3 nucleotides read TGTGCCAGCAGCTCCAACCAGGGAGATACGCAGTATTTT. The chain has TRBV11-3 and TRBJ2-3, with a tentative D call TRBD1 (5 bases). CDR3 length equals 13 residues. The V gene lost 4 bases and the J gene lost 5 bases, with 10 bases spanning the gap. Looked up from germline, CDR1 is SGHNT and CDR2 is YENEEA. Variable domain in full (rest from reference TRBV11-3 and TRBJ2-3): EAGVVQSPRYKIIEKKQPVAFWCNPISGHNTLYWYLQNLGQGPELLIRYENEEAVDDSQLPKDRFSAERLKGVDSTLKIQPAELGDSAVYLCASSSNQGDTQYFGPGTRLTVL.

The genes are TRBV5-1 and TRBJ1-3, with D possibly TRBD1 on 6 matching bases. Germline V CDR1 and CDR2: SGHRS, YFSETQ. Trimming pared 1 base from V and 2 bases from J, leaving 16 bases between. CDR3 length equals 17 residues. CDR3 residues: CASSLRPQGQAGNTIYF. As DNA, the CDR3 is TGCGCCAGCAGCTTGAGGCCCCAGGGACAAGCTGGAAACACCATATATTTT.

A few counts support this clone. The chain combines TRBV9 with TRBJ1-1; D gene unclear. This CDR3 has 13 residues. The V and J ends lost 2 bases and 4 bases respectively, with 9 bases between them. Per the germline V gene, CDR1 is SGDLS and CDR2 is YYNGEE. The CDR3 protein is CASSVTSLTEAFF. Here the CDR3 DNA reads TGTGCCAGCAGCGTGACATCCCTCACTGAAGCTTTCTTT.

This rearrangement joins TRBV9 to TRBJ2-2; D gene unclear. CDR3 length: 15 residues. V lost 2 bases and J lost 3, with 11 bases in between. Germline V gene sequence: CDR1 SGDLS, CDR2 YYNGEE. The CDR3 loop reads CASSVRASHTGELFF. Written as DNA, the CDR3 is TGTGCCAGCAGCGTCAGAGCGAGTCACACCGGGGAGCTGTTTTTT. The whole variable domain, filled in from reference TRBV9 and TRBJ2-2, reads DSGVTQTPKHLITATGQRVTLRCSPRSGDLSVYWYQQSLDQGLQFLIQYYNGEERAKGNILERFSAQQFPDLHSELNLSSLELGDSALYFCASSVRASHTGELFFGEGSRLTVL.

The chain links TRBV27 to TRBJ2-5; D may be TRBD2 (5 bases). V was shortened by 6 bases and J by 4 bases, with 15 bases between the two germline ends. Germline V gene data show CDR1 as MNHEY and CDR2 as SMNVEV (reference sequence). This CDR3 has 14 residues. CDR3 loop: CASRPVLAGETQYF. The CDR3 region has the DNA TGTGCCAGCAGACCCGTCTTGGCGGGAGAGACCCAGTACTTC.

The gene calls are TRBV2 and TRBJ1-1; no firm D call. The germline gives CDR1 SNHLY, CDR2 FYNNEI. This CDR3 has 13 amino acids. Trimming cost V 3 bases and J 10 bases, with 15 bases left between them. DNA of the CDR3: TGTGCCAGCAGTGAGTGGCAGTTCTCCGGAGCTTTCTTT. Its protein is CASSEWQFSGAFF.

This sequence joins TRBV7-2 and TRBJ1-2; 10 bases are a match to TRBD1. The CDR3 loop spans 15 amino acids. Germline V gene lookup returns CDR1 SGHTA and CDR2 FQGNSA. V trimming: 3 bases; J trimming: 8 bases; junction bases outside the gene matches: 9. The CDR3 DNA is TGTGCCAGCAGCTTTCTAGGGACAGGGGCTCTCGGCTACACCTTC. Protein: CASSFLGTGALGYTF.

The chain recombines TRBV6-1 with TRBJ2-5; D remains ambiguous. Looked up from germline, CDR1 is MNHNS and CDR2 is SASEGT. The ends were cut back, 0 bases at V and 4 bases at J, with 12 bases in the middle. The CDR3 has 15 amino acids. The CDR3 loop is CASSEAGTHLETQYF. The DNA of the CDR3 is TGTGCCAGCAGTGAAGCTGGCACCCACTTAGAGACCCAGTACTTC.

J is TRBJ1-5 and V is TRBV18; no firm D call. Germline V gene lookup returns CDR1 KGHSH and CDR2 LQKENI. The CDR3 has 14 amino acids. Trimming stripped 4 bases from V and 0 bases from J, with 7 bases between. Written as DNA, the CDR3 is TGTGCCAGCTCACAACAGAATAGCAATCAGCCCCAGCATTTT. This gives the protein CASSQQNSNQPQHF.

CDR3 protein: CSEWTSGRAEGTQYF. CDR3 DNA: TGCAGCGAATGGACTAGCGGGAGGGCCGAGGGGACCCAGTACTTC. The chain carries TRBV29-1 and TRBJ2-5, with 15 nucleotides matching TRBD2. Trimming took 7 bases from V and 7 from J; bases not matched to a gene: 10. The CDR3 totals 15 residues. CDR1 and CDR2 from the germline V gene are SQVTM and ANQGSEA.

The V gene is TRBV28, the J gene TRBJ2-1, with 7 bases lining up with TRBD2. Germline V gives CDR1 MDHEN, CDR2 SYDVKM. V dropped 4 bases and J dropped 9; count of bases not matched to a gene: 15. The CDR3 runs to 16 residues. CDR3 DNA: TGTGCCAGCAGTTCACTCGGACTAGGAGGGTCCGGTGAGCAGTTCTTC. This translates into CASSSLGLGGSGEQFF.

The rearrangement uses TRBV2 and TRBJ1-1; 9 nucleotides align to TRBD1. Germline CDR1 and CDR2: SNHLY and FYNNEI. V lost 8 bases and J lost 5; bases outside the gene matches: 12. This CDR3 is built from 15 residues. The CDR3: CASVRSRTGVTEAFF. Written as DNA, the CDR3 is TGTGCCAGCGTCCGGAGTCGGACAGGGGTGACTGAAGCTTTCTTT.

There are a few counts of this clone. The V call is TRBV4-3, the J call TRBJ2-3, with 8 bases matching TRBD2. Germline lookup yields CDR1 LGHNA and CDR2 YSLEER. Losses at the gene ends were 2 bases for V and 4 bases for J; bases not matched to a gene: 5. This CDR3 region has 15 residues. For the CDR3, the DNA is TGCGCCAGCAGCCAATTAGCCGGGGGGGCAGATACGCAGTATTTT. Translation gives CASSQLAGGADTQYF.

The rearrangement joins TRBV4-1 to TRBJ2-7; D gene uncertain. CDR1 is MGHRA and CDR2 is YSYEKL in the germline V gene. This CDR3 has 11 amino acids. V lost 0 bases, J lost 7 bases, and 4 bases lay in between. CDR3 nucleotide sequence: TGCGCCAGCAGCCAAGAGCATGAGCAGTACTTC. This translates into CASSQEHEQYF.

The V gene is TRBV7-2, the J gene TRBJ1-4; a weak D match, TRBD1 (6 bases). V was pared by 3 bases and J by 10 bases, with 18 bases between. Germline V gives CDR1 SGHTA, CDR2 FQGNSA. CDR3 size: 15 residues. The CDR3 here is CASSFPGRGVVKLFF. The CDR3 coding sequence is TGTGCCAGCAGCTTCCCAGGAAGGGGGGTAGTAAAACTGTTTTTT.

The V gene is TRBV2, the J gene TRBJ1-1, with D uncertain. Germline CDR1 and CDR2: SNHLY and FYNNEI. Trimming cost V 7 bases and J 11 bases, with 20 bases left between them. This CDR3 is built from 13 residues. In nucleotides, the CDR3 is TGTGCCAGCACTGGAAGGGAGGGTTTTGTCGCTTTCTTT. Translating gives CASTGREGFVAFF.

The rearrangement uses TRBV28 and TRBJ2-7, with D perhaps matching TRBD1 or TRBD2 (5 bases each). The CDR3 sequence is 15 residues long. The V end was cut by 5 bases, the J end by 5 bases, with 19 bases between. Looked up from germline, CDR1 is MDHEN and CDR2 is SYDVKM. This chain's CDR3 is CASSAIGGRVDEQYF. DNA of the CDR3: TGTGCCAGCAGTGCGATTGGGGGAAGGGTGGACGAGCAGTACTTC.

This clone appeared a few times. The rearrangement joins TRBV20-1 to TRBJ1-1; D is unclear. The germline gives CDR1 DFQATT, CDR2 SNEGSKA (reference sequence). V was pared by 2 bases and J by 8 bases, with 9 bases between. The CDR3 runs 11 residues. The CDR3: CSARRAVEAFF. In DNA, the CDR3 is TGCAGTGCTAGAAGAGCGGTAGAAGCTTTCTTT.

V gene TRBV9 combines with J gene TRBJ2-5; the D is unclear. With 0 bases removed from V and 5 bases from J, the gap between germline ends came to 11 bases. This CDR3 has 14 amino acids. The germline CDR1 and CDR2 sequences are SGDLS and YYNGEE. The CDR3 nucleotides read TGTGCCAGCAGCGTAGGATGGGATCGGGAGACCCAGTACTTC. Its protein is CASSVGWDRETQYF. The full variable domain, rest sourced from reference TRBV9 and TRBJ2-5, is DSGVTQTPKHLITATGQRVTLRCSPRSGDLSVYWYQQSLDQGLQFLIQYYNGEERAKGNILERFSAQQFPDLHSELNLSSLELGDSALYFCASSVGWDRETQYFGPGTRLLVL.